The 5 T cell receptor beta chains given below trace back to one sample, sequenced in a study of T cell responses to AZD1222 COVID-19 vaccine. Measured with immunoSEQ multiplex PCR; TCRdb has only the in-frame clones, and not every one. The sample shows 70,000 or so clones, over 75% of them seen only once. The sample was peripheral blood, taken on day 0 of AZD1222 vaccination. These receptors were taken from an adult in good health.

The J gene is TRBJ2-5, the V gene TRBV7-8; no firm D call. This CDR3 region has 14 residues. Germline V CDR1 and CDR2: SGHVS, FQNEAQ. V was clipped by 4 bases and J by 5 bases, with 14 bases between them. CDR3 residues: CASSYVYTRETQYF. CDR3 nucleotide sequence: TGTGCCAGCAGCTACGTTTATACAAGGGAGACCCAGTACTTC.

Only one count was recorded for this clone. V usage is TRBV9 and J usage is TRBJ2-3, with D possibly TRBD1 on 5 matching bases. From germline, CDR1 is SGDLS and CDR2 YYNGEE. The V and J ends lost 4 bases and 8 bases respectively, with 17 bases between them. The CDR3 runs 14 residues. CDR3 DNA: TGTGCCAGCAGCCCCCGACAGACGGAAGGTACGCAGTATTTT. It yields the protein CASSPRQTEGTQYF.

By share of the sample, this clone is medium-sized. This sequence joins TRBV6-2 or TRBV6-3 and TRBJ2-6, with D hard to call. The ends were cut back, 6 bases at V and 0 bases at J, with 9 bases in the middle. This CDR3 region has 15 residues. CDR1 is MNHEY and CDR2 is SVGEGT in the germline V gene. CDR3 protein: CASSQDTSGANVLTF. For the CDR3, the DNA is TGTGCCAGCAGCCAAGACACCTCTGGGGCCAACGTCCTGACTTTC.

This clone was detected a few times. The V and J genes are TRBV12-3 or TRBV12-4 and TRBJ2-5; no clear D gene. The CDR3 has 13 amino acids. Trimming stripped 2 bases from V and 1 base from J, with 5 bases between. DNA of the CDR3: TGTGCCAGCAGTTTACAGATCCAAGAGACCCAGTACTTC. Protein product: CASSLQIQETQYF.

The V gene is TRBV4-3, the J gene TRBJ1-2; 7 bases line up with TRBD1. With V trimmed by 0 bases and J by 3 bases, 4 bases remained unmatched. The CDR3 loop spans 15 amino acids. Germline values: CDR1 LGHNA, CDR2 YSLEER. CDR3: CASSQETGYDYGYTF. CDR3 bases: TGCGCCAGCAGCCAAGAGACAGGGTACGACTATGGCTACACCTTC.